These 11 T cell receptor beta chains originate from one sample sequenced in a study of cytomegalovirus exposure and HLA in healthy donors. Primers for the PCR totalled 60 Vbeta and 13 Jbeta. The table came from immunoSEQ multiplex PCR; TCRdb's copy has only in-frame clones and leaves some out. The sample shows approximately 100,000 clones, just under 70% of them seen only once. Sequencing input: PBMCs. Receptors originate from an older woman in good health and CMV-seropositive.

Only a few counts were recorded for this clone. The CDR3 DNA reads TGTGCCAGCAGCTTAGTAGTCGGGGAGACCCAGTACTTC. This codes for CASSLVVGETQYF. V usage is TRBV7-6 and J usage is TRBJ2-5, with D uncertain. CDR1 and CDR2 from the germline V gene are SGHVS and FNYEAQ. V was pared by 1 base and J by 5 bases, with 8 bases between. The CDR3 is 13 amino acids.

CDR3 in DNA: TGTGCCAGCAGCCAAGACTGGACAGGGGGCACTGAAGCTTTCTTT. Translation: CASSQDWTGGTEAFF. The chain recombines TRBV4-2 with TRBJ1-1; 10 nucleotides agree with TRBD1. Germline CDR1 is LGHNA and CDR2 is YNFKEQ. V shed 0 bases and J 4 bases; nucleotides not matched to a gene: 2. The CDR3 contains 15 residues.

The chain employs TRBV7-9 and TRBJ2-3; possibly TRBD1 for D (7 bases). V lost 5 bases, J lost 6 bases, and 18 bases lay in between. Germline CDR1 and CDR2: SEHNR and FQNEAQ (reference sequence). This CDR3 contains 15 residues. This CDR3 is CASSRGTDPGDTQYF. Written as DNA, the CDR3 is TGTGCCAGCAGCCGCGGGACAGACCCCGGGGATACGCAGTATTTT.

Notes on this clone: Other DNA sequences in this sample translate to the same CDR3. J is TRBJ2-7 and V is TRBV5-1; D remains ambiguous. Between the trimmed V and J ends, which lost 2 bases and 0 bases, there was a span of 6 bases. The CDR3 has 13 residues. Germline assignment: CDR1 SGHRS and CDR2 YFSETQ. Written as DNA, the CDR3 is TGCGCCAGCAGCTTAGACAACTCCTACGAGCAGTACTTC. Protein: CASSLDNSYEQYF.

V gene TRBV30 combines with J gene TRBJ2-3; D gene ambiguous. The CDR3 has 12 residues. V lost 3 bases and J lost 1, with 5 bases in between. Germline CDR1 is GTSNPN and CDR2 is SVGIG (reference sequence). The CDR3 nucleotides read TGTGCCTGGAGCGAGGGCACAGATACGCAGTATTTT. This sequence encodes CAWSEGTDTQYF. The full variable domain, completed using reference TRBV30 and TRBJ2-3, is SQTIHQWPATLVQPVGSPLSLECTVEGTSNPNLYWYRQAAGRGLQLLFYSVGIGQISSEVPQNLSASRPQDRQFILSSKKLLLSDSGFYLCAWSEGTDTQYFGPGTRLTVL.

J is TRBJ1-5 and V is TRBV6-5, with D tentatively TRBD1 (6 bases). V gave up 2 bases and J gave up 3 bases, with 11 bases separating them. This CDR3 is 15 amino acids long. Germline assignment: CDR1 MNHEY and CDR2 SVGAGI. DNA for the CDR3: TGTGCCAGCAGTTACCGGGGGGGCCACAATCAGCCCCAGCATTTT. It specifies CASSYRGGHNQPQHF.

The chain uses TRBV4-3 and TRBJ1-2; 9 bases fit TRBD1. J was trimmed by 2 bases and V by 4 bases; bases with no gene match: 5. The length of the CDR3 is 15 residues. The germline V gene encodes CDR1 LGHNA and CDR2 YSLEER. The CDR3 is CASSLTGTGNYGYTF. Here the CDR3 DNA reads TGCGCCAGCAGCCTCACGGGGACAGGGAACTATGGCTACACCTTC.

CDR3 amino acids: CASSPIGGQGTSPLHF. DNA of the CDR3: TGTGCCAGCAGCCCAATAGGAGGACAGGGGACTTCACCCCTCCACTTT. The chain combines TRBV7-8 with TRBJ1-6; 9 bases fit TRBD1. The CDR3 has 16 amino acids. From germline, CDR1 is SGHVS and CDR2 FQNEAQ. The trim removed 5 bases at V and 9 bases at J, leaving 11 bases unmatched.

This clone has just a few counts. This chain uses TRBV7-2 with TRBJ1-1; D possibly corresponds to TRBD1 (5 bases). V was pared by 0 bases and J by 3 bases, with 17 bases between. The germline CDR1 and CDR2 sequences are SGHTA and FQGNSA. The CDR3 loop spans 17 amino acids. CDR3 bases: TGTGCCAGCAGCTTAGCCTCGGGGGTGGGTGTGCACACTGAAGCTTTCTTT. This translates into CASSLASGVGVHTEAFF.

The chain has TRBV9 and TRBJ2-3, with D possibly TRBD2 on 5 matching bases. CDR3 length: 13 amino acids. The V end was cut by 3 bases, the J end by 2 bases, with 7 bases between. CDR1 and CDR2 (germline): SGDLS, YYNGEE. The CDR3 spells CASSGTFTDTQYF. The CDR3 nucleotides read TGTGCCAGCAGCGGGACTTTCACAGATACGCAGTATTTT.

The chain's CDR3 is CASSSKGTSTDTQYF. The CDR3 DNA reads as TGTGCCAGCAGTTCGAAGGGGACTAGCACAGATACGCAGTATTTT. The rearrangement links TRBV27 to TRBJ2-3; possibly TRBD2 for D (6 bases). V shed 4 bases and J shed 0 bases, with 11 bases lying between them. The germline V gene encodes CDR1 MNHEY and CDR2 SMNVEV (reference sequence). The CDR3 extends over 15 amino acids.